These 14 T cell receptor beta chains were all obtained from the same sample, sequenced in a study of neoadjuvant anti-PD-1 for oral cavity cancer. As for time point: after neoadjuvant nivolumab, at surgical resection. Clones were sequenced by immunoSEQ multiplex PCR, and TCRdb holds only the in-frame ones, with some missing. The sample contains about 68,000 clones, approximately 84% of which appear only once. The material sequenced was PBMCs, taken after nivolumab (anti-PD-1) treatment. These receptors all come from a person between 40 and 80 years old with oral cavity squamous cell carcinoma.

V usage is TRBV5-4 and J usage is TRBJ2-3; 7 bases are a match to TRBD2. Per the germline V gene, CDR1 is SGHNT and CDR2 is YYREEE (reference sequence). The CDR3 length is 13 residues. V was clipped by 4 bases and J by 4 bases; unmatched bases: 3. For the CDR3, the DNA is TGTGCCAGCAGCCGAGGGAGGGCAGATACGCAGTATTTT. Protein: CASSRGRADTQYF.

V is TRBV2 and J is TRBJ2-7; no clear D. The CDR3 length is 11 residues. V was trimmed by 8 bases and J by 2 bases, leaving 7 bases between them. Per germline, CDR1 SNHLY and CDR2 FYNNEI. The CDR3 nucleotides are TGTGCCAGCTCCTGGACCTACGAGCAGTACTTC. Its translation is CASSWTYEQYF.

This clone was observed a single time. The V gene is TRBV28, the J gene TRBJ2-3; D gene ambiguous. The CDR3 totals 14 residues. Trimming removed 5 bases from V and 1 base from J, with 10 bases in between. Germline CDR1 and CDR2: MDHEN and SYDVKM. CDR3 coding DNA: TGTGCCAGCAGTCGCGGTCGGGGCACAGATACGCAGTATTTT. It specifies CASSRGRGTDTQYF.

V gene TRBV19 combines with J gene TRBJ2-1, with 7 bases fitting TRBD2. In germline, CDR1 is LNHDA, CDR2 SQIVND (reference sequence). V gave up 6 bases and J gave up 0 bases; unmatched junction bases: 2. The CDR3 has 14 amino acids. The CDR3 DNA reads TGTGCCAGTAGAGAGCGGGACTCCTACAATGAGCAGTTCTTC. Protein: CASRERDSYNEQFF. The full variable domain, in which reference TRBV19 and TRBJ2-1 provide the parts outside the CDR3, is DGGITQSPKYLFRKEGQNVTLSCEQNLNHDAMYWYRQDPGQGLRLIYYSQIVNDFQKGDIAEGYSVSREKKESFPLTVTSAQKNPTAFYLCASRERDSYNEQFFGPGTRLTVL.

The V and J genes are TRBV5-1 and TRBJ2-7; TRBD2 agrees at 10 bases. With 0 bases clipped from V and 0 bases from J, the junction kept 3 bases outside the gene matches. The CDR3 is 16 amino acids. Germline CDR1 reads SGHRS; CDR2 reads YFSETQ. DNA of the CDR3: TGCGCCAGCAGCTTGGATCCTAGCGGGAGCTCCTACGAGCAGTACTTC. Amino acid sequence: CASSLDPSGSSYEQYF.

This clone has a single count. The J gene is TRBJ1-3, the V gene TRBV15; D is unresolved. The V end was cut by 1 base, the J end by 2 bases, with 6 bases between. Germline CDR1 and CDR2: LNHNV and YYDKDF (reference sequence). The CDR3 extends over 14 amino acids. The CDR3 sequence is CATSRVGTGNTIYF. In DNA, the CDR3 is TGTGCCACCAGCAGAGTGGGAACTGGAAACACCATATATTTT.

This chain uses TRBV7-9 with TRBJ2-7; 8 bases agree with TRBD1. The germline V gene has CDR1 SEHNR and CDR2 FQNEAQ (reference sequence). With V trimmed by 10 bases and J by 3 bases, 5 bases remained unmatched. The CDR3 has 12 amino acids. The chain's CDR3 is CATDRDDYEQYF. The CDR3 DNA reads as TGTGCCACGGACAGGGACGACTACGAGCAGTACTTC.

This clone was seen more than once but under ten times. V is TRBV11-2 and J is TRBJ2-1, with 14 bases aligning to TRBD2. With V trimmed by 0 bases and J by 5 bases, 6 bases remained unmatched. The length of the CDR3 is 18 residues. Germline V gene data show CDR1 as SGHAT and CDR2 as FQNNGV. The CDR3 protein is CASSLDRTSGRPHNEQFF. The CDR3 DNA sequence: TGTGCCAGCAGCTTAGATCGGACTAGCGGGAGGCCACACAATGAGCAGTTCTTC. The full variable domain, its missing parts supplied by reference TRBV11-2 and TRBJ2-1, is EAGVAQSPRYKIIEKRQSVAFWCNPISGHATLYWYQQILGQGPKLLIQFQNNGVVDDSQLPKDRFSAERLKGVDSTLKIQPAKLEDSAVYLCASSLDRTSGRPHNEQFFGPGTRLTVL.

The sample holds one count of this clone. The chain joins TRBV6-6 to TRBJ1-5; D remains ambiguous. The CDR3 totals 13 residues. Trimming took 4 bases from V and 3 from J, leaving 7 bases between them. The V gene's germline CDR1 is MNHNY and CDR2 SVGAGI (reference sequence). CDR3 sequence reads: CASSWQDNQPQHF. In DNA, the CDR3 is TGTGCCAGCAGTTGGCAAGACAATCAGCCCCAGCATTTT.

The CDR3 loop reads CASSVAGGGNEQFF. CDR3 coding DNA: TGTGCCAGCAGTGTAGCGGGAGGGGGAAATGAGCAGTTCTTC. The chain uses TRBV6-4 and TRBJ2-1; 11 bases are a match to TRBD2. This CDR3 has 14 residues. V lost 4 bases to trimming and J lost 7 bases; unmatched junction nucleotides: 3. Germline-derived CDR1 and CDR2 are MRHNA and SNTAGT.

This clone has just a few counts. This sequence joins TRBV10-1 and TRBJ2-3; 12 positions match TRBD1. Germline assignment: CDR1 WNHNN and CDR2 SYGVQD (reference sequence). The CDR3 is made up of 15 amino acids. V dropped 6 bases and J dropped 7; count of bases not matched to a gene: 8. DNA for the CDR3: TGCGCCAGCAGCGACGGGACAGGGGGCGCAAATACGCAGTATTTT. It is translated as CASSDGTGGANTQYF.

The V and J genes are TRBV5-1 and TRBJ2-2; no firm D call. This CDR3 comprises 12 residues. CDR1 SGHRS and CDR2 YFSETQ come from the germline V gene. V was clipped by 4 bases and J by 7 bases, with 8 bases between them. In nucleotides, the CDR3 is TGCGCCAGCAGCCTCAGTGGCGGGGAGCTGTTTTTT. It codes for CASSLSGGELFF.

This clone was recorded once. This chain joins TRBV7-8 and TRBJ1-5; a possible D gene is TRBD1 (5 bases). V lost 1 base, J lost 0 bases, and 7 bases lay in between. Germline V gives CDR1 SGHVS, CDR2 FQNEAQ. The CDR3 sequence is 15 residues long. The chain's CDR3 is CASSLGGGSNQPQHF. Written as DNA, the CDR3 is TGTGCCAGCAGCTTAGGGGGGGGTAGCAATCAGCCCCAGCATTTT.

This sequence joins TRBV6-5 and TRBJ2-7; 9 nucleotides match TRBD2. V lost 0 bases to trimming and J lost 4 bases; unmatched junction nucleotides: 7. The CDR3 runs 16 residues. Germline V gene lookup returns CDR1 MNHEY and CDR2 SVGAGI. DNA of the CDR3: TGTGCCAGCAGTTACTCGAAAGCGGGAGGTCCGTACGAGCAGTACTTC. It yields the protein CASSYSKAGGPYEQYF.